One and the same sample provided the 25 T cell receptor beta chains below, sequenced in a study of beta chain features in type 1 diabetes. Investigators reverse transcribed all isolated RNA, so they sequenced expressed TCRB transcripts. Assay: immunoSEQ multiplex PCR; the TCRdb copy retains only in-frame clones and omits some. Of 360,000 or so clones listed, around 19% are singletons. Material for sequencing was naive CD4+ T cells from blood. The origin of the receptors is a young woman in good health.

The chain couples TRBV7-2 to TRBJ1-2; 8 nucleotides match TRBD1. V shed 6 bases, J shed 5 bases, and the junction held 5 bases outside the gene matches. The V gene's germline CDR1 is SGHTA and CDR2 FQGNSA. This CDR3 comprises 13 residues. The CDR3 sequence is CASRIQGVYGYTF. CDR3 nucleotides: TGTGCCAGCAGAATACAGGGGGTTTATGGCTACACCTTC.

The rearrangement uses TRBV5-1 and TRBJ2-3; TRBD2 aligns across 11 bases. V lost 3 bases, J lost 11 bases, and 11 bases stayed unmatched. The CDR3 covers 15 residues. Per germline, CDR1 SGHRS and CDR2 YFSETQ. As DNA, the CDR3 is TGCGCCAGCAGCTCGGTAGCGGGGGGGCCAGGGGTGCAGTATTTT. Amino acid sequence: CASSSVAGGPGVQYF.

This clone showed up just a few times. The chain employs TRBV7-2 and TRBJ2-5; D remains ambiguous. Trimming left V 4 bases short and J 6 bases short, with 12 bases between. CDR1 is SGHTA, CDR2 FQGNSA, per germline. This CDR3 comprises 13 residues. The CDR3: CASSSYAVQTQYF. In DNA, the CDR3 is TGTGCCAGCAGCTCGTATGCGGTACAGACCCAGTACTTC.

This clone was observed a few times. The CDR3 is CASSLTRGNVNEKLFF. In DNA, the CDR3 is TGTGCCAGCAGCTTGACCCGAGGGAACGTCAATGAAAAACTGTTTTTT. The chain couples TRBV5-6 to TRBJ1-4; D call uncertain. Germline CDR1 SGHDT, CDR2 YYEEEE. CDR3 size: 16 residues. Trimming pared 1 base from V and 5 bases from J, leaving 15 bases between.

This rearrangement joins TRBV29-1 to TRBJ2-1; 8 nucleotides line up with TRBD2. Unmatched junction bases numbered 11, after V lost 6 bases and J lost 1 base. The CDR3 extends over 16 amino acids. Germline assignment: CDR1 SQVTM and CDR2 ANQGSEA. The CDR3 DNA is TGCAGCGTCGGCGGTAGCGGGACTCATTCCTACAATGAGCAGTTCTTC. Translation: CSVGGSGTHSYNEQFF.

The rearrangement links TRBV5-1 to TRBJ2-5, with D perhaps matching TRBD2 (5 bases). Per germline, CDR1 SGHRS and CDR2 YFSETQ. The V gene lost 1 base and the J gene lost 3 bases, with 16 bases spanning the gap. This CDR3 comprises 16 residues. The DNA for the CDR3 is TGCGCCAGCAGCTTGAGGCGGGTCGGAACAGAAGAGACCCAGTACTTC. Translated, it gives CASSLRRVGTEETQYF.

The chain recombines TRBV5-5 with TRBJ2-5; D perhaps matches TRBD1 (6 bases). Germline loops: CDR1 SGHKS, CDR2 YYEKEE (reference sequence). The germline V and J ends were trimmed by 2 bases and 0 bases, with 8 bases remaining between them. This CDR3 region has 14 residues. CDR3 nucleotides: TGTGCCAGCAGCTTAGGACAGTACCAAGAGACCCAGTACTTC. Amino acid sequence: CASSLGQYQETQYF.

The genes are TRBV13 and TRBJ2-1, with 8 bases lining up with TRBD1. V trimming: 2 bases; J trimming: 10 bases; junction bases outside the gene matches: 13. This CDR3 has 16 amino acids. Germline CDR1 reads PRHDT; CDR2 reads FYEKMQ (reference sequence). The CDR3 nucleotides are TGTGCCAGCAGCTTAACGGCAGGGGGCGTGGAATGGGAGCAGTTCTTC. It codes for CASSLTAGGVEWEQFF.

The chain combines TRBV9 with TRBJ2-1, with TRBD2 identical over 11 bases. The CDR3 has 14 residues. CDR1 is SGDLS, CDR2 YYNGEE, per germline. Trimming removed 3 bases from V and 9 bases from J; junction bases left unmatched: 5. The CDR3 protein is CASSELAGAVEQFF. DNA for the CDR3: TGTGCCAGCAGCGAACTAGCGGGAGCGGTTGAGCAGTTCTTC. Using reference TRBV9 and TRBJ2-1 for the parts outside the CDR3, the full variable domain is DSGVTQTPKHLITATGQRVTLRCSPRSGDLSVYWYQQSLDQGLQFLIQYYNGEERAKGNILERFSAQQFPDLHSELNLSSLELGDSALYFCASSELAGAVEQFFGPGTRLTVL.

This clone was found a few times. This chain connects TRBV6-1 to TRBJ1-2; a weak D match, TRBD1 (6 bases). Trimming shortened V by 3 bases and J by 4 bases, and 9 bases separated the two germline ends. Per germline, CDR1 MNHNS and CDR2 SASEGT. The CDR3 length is 13 residues. For the CDR3, the DNA is TGTGCCAGCAGTGACCAGGGGATCTATGGCTACACCTTC. Amino acids: CASSDQGIYGYTF.

The sample holds a few counts of this clone. The V and J genes are TRBV4-2 and TRBJ2-7, with 7 bases lining up with TRBD1. The germline V gene encodes CDR1 LGHNA and CDR2 YNFKEQ. The trim removed 3 bases at V and 0 bases at J, leaving 11 bases unmatched. The CDR3 loop spans 17 amino acids. The CDR3 DNA is TGTGCCAGCAGCCAGAGGAAGTGGGGACAGAACTCCTACGAGCAGTACTTC. This encodes CASSQRKWGQNSYEQYF.

This clone was observed a handful of times. The J gene is TRBJ2-2, the V gene TRBV15; TRBD1 matches 8 bases. CDR1 is LNHNV, CDR2 YYDKDF, per germline (reference sequence). CDR3 size: 14 residues. Trimming took 6 bases from V and 3 from J; bases not matched to a gene: 3. The CDR3 nucleotides are TGTGCCACCAGTAGCAGGGGGCACACCGGGGAGCTGTTTTTT. Amino acids: CATSSRGHTGELFF. The whole variable domain, remainder taken from reference TRBV15 and TRBJ2-2, is DAMVIQNPRYQVTQFGKPVTLSCSQTLNHNVMYWYQQKSSQAPKLLFHYYDKDFNNEADTPDNFQSRRPNTSFCFLDIRSPGLGDTAMYLCATSSRGHTGELFFGEGSRLTVL.

With regard to this clone: Within the sample, other DNA sequences also encode this same CDR3. The chain uses TRBV5-1 and TRBJ1-2; perhaps TRBD1 as D (6 bases). Germline lookup yields CDR1 SGHRS and CDR2 YFSETQ. V was clipped by 4 bases and J by 2 bases, with 9 bases between them. This CDR3 has 13 residues. The CDR3 DNA reads as TGCGCCAGCAGCCTCGACAGGAACTATGGCTACACCTTC. It yields the protein CASSLDRNYGYTF.

This chain joins TRBV5-1 and TRBJ2-3; 15 bases match TRBD2. The CDR3 is 18 residues long. The germline CDR1 and CDR2 sequences are SGHRS and YFSETQ. With 5 bases clipped from V and 2 bases from J, the junction kept 9 bases outside the gene matches. CDR3 region: CASSPIGTSGGHTDTQYF. CDR3 nucleotides: TGCGCCAGCAGTCCAATTGGGACTAGCGGGGGGCACACAGATACGCAGTATTTT.

The rearrangement links TRBV18 to TRBJ2-2; a weak D match, TRBD1 (6 bases). The germline V gene encodes CDR1 KGHSH and CDR2 LQKENI. V lost 2 bases and J 0 bases, leaving 10 bases between the germline ends. The CDR3 has 16 residues. CDR3 loop: CASSPKTGSNTGELFF. CDR3 nucleotide sequence: TGTGCCAGCTCACCAAAGACAGGTTCGAACACCGGGGAGCTGTTTTTT.

The chain combines TRBV5-1 with TRBJ2-5; 8 bases agree with TRBD2. CDR1 and CDR2 from the germline V gene are SGHRS and YFSETQ. CDR3 length: 15 amino acids. Trimming removed 1 base from V and 5 bases from J; junction bases left unmatched: 7. CDR3 in DNA: TGCGCCAGCAGCTTGTACCTAACTAGCGGCGAGACCCAGTACTTC. Its translation is CASSLYLTSGETQYF.

This clone was picked up a small number of times. The genes are TRBV2 and TRBJ1-5, with D possibly matching TRBD1 (5 bases). V was trimmed by 6 bases and J by 5 bases, leaving 14 bases between them. Germline V gene sequence: CDR1 SNHLY, CDR2 FYNNEI. The CDR3 has 14 amino acids. This CDR3 is CASRGAGSYQPQHF. CDR3 nucleotides: TGTGCCAGCAGGGGCGCAGGGTCCTATCAGCCCCAGCATTTT.

This clone was picked up a small number of times. The chain joins TRBV11-2 to TRBJ2-7; perhaps TRBD2 as D (5 bases). V was shortened by 1 base and J by 3 bases, with 10 bases between the two germline ends. Germline V gives CDR1 SGHAT, CDR2 FQNNGV. The CDR3 is 14 residues long. The CDR3 here is CASSLVPGNYEQYF. CDR3 nucleotides: TGTGCCAGCAGCTTAGTCCCGGGGAACTACGAGCAGTACTTC.

The chain couples TRBV29-1 to TRBJ2-7; D possibly corresponds to TRBD2 (6 bases). The V and J ends lost 3 bases and 1 base respectively, with 10 bases between them. CDR1 SQVTM and CDR2 ANQGSEA come from the germline V gene. The CDR3 totals 13 residues. CDR3 region: CSVEDYGSYEQYF. The CDR3 coding sequence is TGCAGCGTTGAGGACTATGGATCCTACGAGCAGTACTTC.

The V gene is TRBV27, the J gene TRBJ2-1, with 9 bases lining up with TRBD2. Germline CDR1 is MNHEY and CDR2 is SMNVEV (reference sequence). V shed 2 bases and J 10 bases; nucleotides not matched to a gene: 12. CDR3 length equals 16 residues. The CDR3 is CASSLGGREGQGEQFF. DNA of the CDR3: TGTGCCAGCAGTTTAGGGGGGCGGGAGGGCCAGGGGGAGCAGTTCTTC.

The chain couples TRBV12-5 to TRBJ1-2; D not resolved. Per the germline V gene, CDR1 is LGHNT and CDR2 is FRNRAP. The CDR3 loop spans 12 amino acids. Trimming cost V 1 base and J 3 bases, with 3 bases left between them. For the CDR3, the DNA is TGTGCTAGTGGTTTGGAGCACTATGGCTACACCTTC. Amino acid sequence: CASGLEHYGYTF.

In its sample, this clone was seen a few times. The chain carries TRBV7-9 and TRBJ2-1, with 7 positions matching TRBD1. The CDR3 totals 15 residues. Unmatched junction bases numbered 3, after V lost 3 bases and J lost 1 base. Germline assignment: CDR1 SEHNR and CDR2 FQNEAQ (reference sequence). For the CDR3, the DNA is TGTGCCAGCAGCTTTACGGGACAGTCCTACAATGAGCAGTTCTTC. It is translated as CASSFTGQSYNEQFF.

This chain connects TRBV29-1 to TRBJ1-4; a weak D match, TRBD1 (5 bases). V lost 7 bases and J lost 7, with 13 bases in between. CDR1 is SQVTM, CDR2 ANQGSEA, per germline. The CDR3 sequence is 12 residues long. CDR3 residues: CSDNGQGEKLFF. CDR3 sequence (DNA): TGCAGCGATAATGGGCAGGGTGAAAAACTGTTTTTT.

The V and J genes are TRBV25-1 and TRBJ2-2; D gene uncertain. This CDR3 has 15 residues. Germline CDR1 and CDR2: MGHDK and SYGVNS. V shed 1 base and J shed 1 base, with 7 bases lying between them. The CDR3 reads CASSEFGGNTGELFF. The CDR3 DNA follows: TGTGCCAGCAGTGAATTTGGCGGGAACACCGGGGAGCTGTTTTTT.

This chain uses TRBV6-5 with TRBJ2-5; D call uncertain. The germline CDR1 and CDR2 sequences are MNHEY and SVGAGI. V was pared by 6 bases and J by 8 bases, with 10 bases between. This CDR3 region has 11 residues. The CDR3 region is CASSLGGTQYF. The CDR3 DNA follows: TGTGCCAGCAGCCTTGGCGGAACCCAGTACTTC.